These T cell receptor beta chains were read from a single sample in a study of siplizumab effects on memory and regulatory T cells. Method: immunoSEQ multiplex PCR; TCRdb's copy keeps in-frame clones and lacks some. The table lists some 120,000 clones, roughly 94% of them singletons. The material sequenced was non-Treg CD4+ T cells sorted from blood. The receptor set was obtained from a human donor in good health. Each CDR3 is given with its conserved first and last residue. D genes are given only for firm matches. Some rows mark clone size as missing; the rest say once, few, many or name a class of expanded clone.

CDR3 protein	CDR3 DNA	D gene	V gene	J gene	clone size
CASSLFGQGDNNEQFF	TGTGCCAGCAGCTTGTTTGGGCAGGGGGATAACAATGAGCAGTTCTTC	TRBD1	TRBV5-6	TRBJ2-1	.
CASSLSGMNTEAFF	TGCGCCAGCAGCTTAAGCGGGATGAACACTGAAGCTTTCTTT	.	TRBV5-1	TRBJ1-1	.
CSARTGLNQPQHF	TGCAGCGCACGGACAGGGCTCAATCAGCCCCAGCATTTT	TRBD1	TRBV29-1	TRBJ1-5	few
CASNKTGRNEKLFF	TGTGCCAGCAACAAAACAGGGAGAAATGAAAAACTGTTTTTT	.	TRBV6-4	TRBJ1-4	.
CASSQAPGTSSGNTIYF	TGTGCCAGCAGCCAAGCCCCAGGGACGAGCTCTGGAAACACCATATATTTT	.	TRBV14	TRBJ1-3	.
CASSEGSILSTGANVLTF	TGTGCCAGCAGTGAAGGGTCGATACTAAGCACTGGGGCTAACGTCCTGACTTTC	.	TRBV6-1	TRBJ2-6	.
CASSLTGGNTEAFF	TGCGCCAGCAGCTTGACAGGGGGCAACACTGAAGCTTTCTTT	TRBD1	TRBV5-1	TRBJ1-1	.
CASGGQNYGYTF	TGTGCCAGCGGGGGACAGAACTATGGCTACACCTTC	TRBD1	TRBV5-6	TRBJ1-2	.
CASSPGENTEAFF	TGTGCTAGCAGTCCAGGGGAGAACACTGAAGCTTTCTTT	.	TRBV7-7	TRBJ1-1	.
CASSLVVGDEQFF	TGCGCCAGCAGCTTGGTTGTGGGGGACGAGCAGTTCTTC	.	TRBV5-1	TRBJ2-1	.
CASSLGGLLQETQYF	TGTGCCAGCAGCTTGGGGGGACTGCTACAAGAGACCCAGTACTTC	.	TRBV5-6	TRBJ2-5	.
CASNPSGRNEQFF	TGTGCCAGCAACCCTAGCGGAAGAAATGAGCAGTTCTTC	TRBD2	TRBV27	TRBJ2-1	.
CASSVGYQETQYF	TGTGCCAGCAGTGTAGGGTACCAAGAGACCCAGTACTTC	.	TRBV6-4	TRBJ2-5	once
CASSLMRGGSDEQYF	TGTGCCAGCAGCTTAATGCGGGGGGGCTCAGACGAGCAGTACTTC	TRBD2	TRBV11-2	TRBJ2-7	.
CASSPRDRNTEAFF	TGTGCCAGCTCACCCCGGGACAGGAACACTGAAGCTTTCTTT	TRBD1	TRBV18	TRBJ1-1	few
CASSLESSTFGGNEQFF	TGTGCCAGCAGCTTAGAGTCTAGCACTTTCGGGGGGAATGAGCAGTTCTTC	TRBD2	TRBV7-9	TRBJ2-1	.
CASSLAAGTDYGYTF	TGCGCCAGCAGCTTGGCTGCAGGGACAGACTATGGCTACACCTTC	TRBD1	TRBV5-1	TRBJ1-2	.
CASSPFSYNSPLHF	TGTGCCAGCAGCCCCTTCTCCTATAATTCACCCCTCCACTTT	.	TRBV14	TRBJ1-6	.